These T cell receptor beta chains were read from a single sample in a study of Ad26.COV2.S vaccination and SARS-CoV-2 variants. TCRdb's copy holds only in-frame clones and misses some; the assay was immunoSEQ multiplex PCR. The sample comprises about 400,000 clones, about four fifths of which are singletons, and approximately 7.8% rests with the top ten. The material sequenced was peripheral blood, taken in a trial of Ad26.COV2.S vaccine versus placebo. The receptor source for this set is a person aged 18-65 years who received the Ad26.COV2.S COVID-19 vaccine or a placebo. The conserved cysteine and the conserved F or W are not part of the CDR3 here. Only part of the rows carry a size: once, few, many, or a class if the clone is expanded.

v_gene	j_gene	abundance	CDR3aa
TRBV24-1	TRBJ2-1	-	ATSRPGVSSEQF
TRBV3-1/TRBV3-2	TRBJ2-3	-	ASSRRTSGASTDTQY
TRBV30	TRBJ2-5	once	AWSVFEETQY
TRBV28	TRBJ2-3	-	ASSFSVPTTDTQY
TRBV3-1/TRBV3-2	TRBJ2-6	-	ASSQPRGGGANVLT
TRBV27	TRBJ2-7	-	ASTAVGSYEQY
TRBV13	TRBJ2-7	once	ASSPGLAETYEQY
TRBV13	TRBJ2-1	-	ASSPWTSGGGHEQF
TRBV6-2/TRBV6-3	TRBJ1-6	once	ASSYLQVGASPLH
TRBV19	TRBJ1-6	-	ASGNSPLH
TRBV18	TRBJ1-1	-	ASSLIENTEAF
TRBV7-2	TRBJ1-6	-	ASSQGRARGGPPLH
TRBV29-1	TRBJ2-2	-	SVPAPNTGELF
TRBV13	TRBJ2-3	-	ASSLPRPTDTQY
TRBV7-9	TRBJ2-7	many	ASSLRVAGGHEQY
TRBV18	TRBJ1-5	-	ASSKTGTANQPQH
TRBV2	TRBJ2-7	-	AIRGLFGSYEQY
TRBV10-3	TRBJ1-2	-	ATGGVEDYGYT
TRBV20-1	TRBJ2-6	-	SASRGGFTGANVLT
TRBV5-1	TRBJ1-6	-	ASSSETDSPLH
TRBV7-3	TRBJ1-2	-	ASSLGGGYT
TRBV4-2	TRBJ2-6	-	ASSLRTGQGTAGANVLT
TRBV7-9	TRBJ2-7	once	ASSLGTGVSYEQY
TRBV4-1	TRBJ1-6	-	ASSQDGGVGNSPLH
TRBV4-2	TRBJ1-1	few	ASSQDGWGIPNTEAF
TRBV6-2/TRBV6-3	TRBJ2-2	-	ASSSVNTGELF
TRBV2	TRBJ2-5	-	ASSEPGVRETQY
TRBV7-8	TRBJ1-5	few	ASSLGRDSNQPQH
TRBV6-5	TRBJ2-7	-	ASGERPFNEQY
TRBV10-3	TRBJ2-7	-	ATAVAGAIDEQY
TRBV2	TRBJ1-6	few	ASRTGEDSPLH
TRBV7-3	TRBJ1-2	-	ASSYLGQADYGYT
TRBV4-1	TRBJ1-2	-	ASSWGERKDYGYT
TRBV4-3	TRBJ1-2	-	ASSQGDGKGHGYT